This TCR beta chain was identified during a study of T-cell reconstitution after alpha-beta-depleted transplantation in children. This clonotype has at least ten counts. Trimming cost V 6 bases and J 2 bases; bases outside gene matches: 12. In germline, CDR1 is MDHEN, CDR2 SYDVKM. There are 17 residues in the CDR3. Preparation of the TCRbeta library involved a method that used unique molecular identifiers. In TCRdb, the PCR reads were re-called with MiXCR into one record per CDR3 protein. The sample has 70,000 to 100,000 distinct CDR3 sequences; 12% are singletons. The clonotype originates from a human donor who donated a stem cell graft to a child with inherited bone marrow failure. The chain combines TRBV28 with TRBJ1-4, with 7 bases matching TRBD1. The specimen comprised PBMCs from the stem cell graft donor, sampled from the stem cell graft. CDR3 bases: TGTGCCAGCAGCCCAACAGCCCCAGGGGGTACTAATGAAAAACTGTTTTTT. Its translation is CASSPTAPGGTNEKLFF.